This T cell receptor beta chain appears in the sequencing data of a study of Ad26.COV2.S vaccination and SARS-CoV-2 variants. Study-wide results and limits: Comparability of non-spike TCR breadth was observed across vaccine and placebo recipients.

Treatment described: some 19 received Ad26.COV2.S at low or high dose, single or two shots; about 5 received placebo; per-sample allocation not given. Day 63 after the first vaccine or placebo injection was the time point for sampling. Cohort 1b enrolled adults aged 18-55 years in Boston. Only in-frame clones appear in the TCRdb table, and some are missing; sequencing was by immunoSEQ multiplex PCR. This sample carries about 500,000 clones, around 89% of them seen once, and the ten largest clones take 1.7%. Of note for this clone: Its target is not known.

Trimming took 0 bases from V and 2 from J, leaving 12 bases between them. Germline assignment: CDR1 LNHNV and CDR2 YYDKDF (reference sequence). CDR3 size: 16 residues. The chain links TRBV15 to TRBJ2-3; D unclear. Sequencing was performed on peripheral blood, taken in a trial of Ad26.COV2.S vaccine versus placebo. The sequence derives from a person aged 18 to 65 who received the Ad26.COV2.S COVID-19 vaccine or a placebo. CDR3 region: CATSRDGQVATDTQYF. CDR3 nucleotides: TGTGCCACCAGCAGAGATGGGCAGGTAGCCACAGATACGCAGTATTTT.